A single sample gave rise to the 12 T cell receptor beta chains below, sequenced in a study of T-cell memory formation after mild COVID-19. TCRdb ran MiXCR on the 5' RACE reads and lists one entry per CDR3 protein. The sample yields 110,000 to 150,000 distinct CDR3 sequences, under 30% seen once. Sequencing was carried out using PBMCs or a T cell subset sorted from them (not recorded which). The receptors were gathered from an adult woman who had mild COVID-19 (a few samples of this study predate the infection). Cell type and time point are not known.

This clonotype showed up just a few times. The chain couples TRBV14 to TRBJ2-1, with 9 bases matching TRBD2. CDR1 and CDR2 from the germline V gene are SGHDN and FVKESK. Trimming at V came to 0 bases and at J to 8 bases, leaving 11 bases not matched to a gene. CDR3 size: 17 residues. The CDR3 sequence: CASSQELGGRGQHEQFF. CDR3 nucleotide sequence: TGTGCCAGCAGCCAAGAACTTGGCGGGAGGGGCCAGCATGAGCAGTTCTTC.

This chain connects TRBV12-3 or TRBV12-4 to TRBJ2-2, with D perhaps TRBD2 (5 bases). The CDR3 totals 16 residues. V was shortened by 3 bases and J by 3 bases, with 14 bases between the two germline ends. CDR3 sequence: CASSFWSLGDTGELFF. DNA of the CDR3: TGTGCCAGCAGTTTTTGGAGTTTGGGAGACACCGGGGAGCTGTTTTTT.

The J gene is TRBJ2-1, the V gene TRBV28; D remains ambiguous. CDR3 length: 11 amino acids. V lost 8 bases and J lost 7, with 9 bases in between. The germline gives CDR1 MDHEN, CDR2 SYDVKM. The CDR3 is CASYIWNEQFF. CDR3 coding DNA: TGTGCCAGCTATATCTGGAATGAGCAGTTCTTC.

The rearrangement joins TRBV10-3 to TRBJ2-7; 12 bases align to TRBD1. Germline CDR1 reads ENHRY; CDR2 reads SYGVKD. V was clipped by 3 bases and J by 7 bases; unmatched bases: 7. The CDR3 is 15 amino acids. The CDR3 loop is CAISDPGTGGEEQYF. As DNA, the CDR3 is TGTGCCATCAGTGACCCCGGGACAGGGGGCGAGGAGCAGTACTTC.

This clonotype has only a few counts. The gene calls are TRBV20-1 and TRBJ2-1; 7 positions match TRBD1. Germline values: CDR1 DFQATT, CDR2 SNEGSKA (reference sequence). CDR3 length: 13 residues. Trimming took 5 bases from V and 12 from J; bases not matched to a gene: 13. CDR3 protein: CSADVKGAYGQFF. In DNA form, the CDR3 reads TGCAGTGCTGACGTAAAGGGGGCATATGGGCAGTTCTTC.

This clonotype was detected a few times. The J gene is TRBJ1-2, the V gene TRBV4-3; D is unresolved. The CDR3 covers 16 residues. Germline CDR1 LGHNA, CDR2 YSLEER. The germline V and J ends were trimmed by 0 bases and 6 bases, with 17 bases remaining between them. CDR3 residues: CASSQDLRVHVDGYTF. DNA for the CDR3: TGCGCCAGCAGCCAAGATCTACGGGTTCATGTCGATGGCTACACCTTC.

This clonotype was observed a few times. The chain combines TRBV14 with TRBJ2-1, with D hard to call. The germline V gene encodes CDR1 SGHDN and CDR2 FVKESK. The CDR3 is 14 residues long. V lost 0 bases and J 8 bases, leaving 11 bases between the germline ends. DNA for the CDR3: TGTGCCAGCAGCCAAGATCTCCTTTACGATGAGCAGTTCTTC. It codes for CASSQDLLYDEQFF.

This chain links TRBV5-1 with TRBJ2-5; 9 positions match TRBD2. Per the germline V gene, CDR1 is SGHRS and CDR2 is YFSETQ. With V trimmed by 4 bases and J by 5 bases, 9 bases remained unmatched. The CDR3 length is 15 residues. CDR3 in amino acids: CASSISGSLGETQYF. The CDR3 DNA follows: TGCGCCAGCAGCATTAGCGGGAGCCTGGGGGAGACCCAGTACTTC.

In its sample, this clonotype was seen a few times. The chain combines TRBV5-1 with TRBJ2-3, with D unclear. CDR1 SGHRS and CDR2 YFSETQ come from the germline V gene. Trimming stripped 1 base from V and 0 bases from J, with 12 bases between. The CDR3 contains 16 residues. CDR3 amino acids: CASSLIGSSSTDTQYF. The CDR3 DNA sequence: TGCGCCAGCAGCTTGATCGGCTCCTCTAGCACAGATACGCAGTATTTT.

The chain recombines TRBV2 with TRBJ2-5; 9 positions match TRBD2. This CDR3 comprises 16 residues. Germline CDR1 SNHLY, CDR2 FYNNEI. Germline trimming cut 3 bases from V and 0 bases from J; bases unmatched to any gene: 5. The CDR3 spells CASSDGLAGNQETQYF. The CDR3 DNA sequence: TGTGCCAGCAGTGACGGGCTAGCGGGAAACCAAGAGACCCAGTACTTC.

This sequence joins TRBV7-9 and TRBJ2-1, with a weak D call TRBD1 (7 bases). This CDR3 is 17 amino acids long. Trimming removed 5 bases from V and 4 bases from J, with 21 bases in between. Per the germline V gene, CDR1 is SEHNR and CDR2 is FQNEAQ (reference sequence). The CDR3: CASSQGVAGQTYNEQFF. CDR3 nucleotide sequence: TGTGCCAGCAGCCAGGGGGTGGCGGGACAGACTTACAATGAGCAGTTCTTC.

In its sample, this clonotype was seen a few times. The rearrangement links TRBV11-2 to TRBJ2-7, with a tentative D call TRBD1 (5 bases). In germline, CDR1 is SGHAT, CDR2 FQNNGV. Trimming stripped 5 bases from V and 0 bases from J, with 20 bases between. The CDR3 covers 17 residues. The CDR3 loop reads CASSNGQGGASSYEQYF. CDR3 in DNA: TGTGCCAGCAGCAACGGGCAGGGTGGCGCGAGCTCCTACGAGCAGTACTTC.